Sequencing of this TCR beta chain was carried out in a study of identical twins. This clonotype was seen a few times. MiXCR, run by TCRdb on the 5' RACE reads, gives a single entry per CDR3 protein. The sample carries approximately 890,000 distinct CDR3 sequences, about 12% recorded once. The CDR3 covers 15 residues. The J segment lost 2 bases and the V segment lost 4 bases, leaving 3 bases of the junction unmatched. Germline V gene sequence: CDR1 MNHNS, CDR2 SASEGT. The same data also went into a second study, on yellow fever vaccine responses in identical twins.

The chain carries TRBV6-1 and TRBJ2-5; TRBD2 matches 11 bases. The clonotype comes from a woman between 18 and 29 years old in good health. Sequenced input: PBMCs. The CDR3 bases are TGTGCCAGCAGTGCTCCTAGCGGGGGGCAAGAGACCCAGTACTTC. This sequence encodes CASSAPSGGQETQYF.